The 15 T cell receptor beta chains in this list originate from one sample, sequenced in a study of blood T cell repertoires in COVID-19. The method was immunoSEQ multiplex PCR; TCRdb's version includes in-frame clones alone and lacks a portion of them. The sample lists 250,000 or so clones, over 75% occurring once. Sequenced input: PBMCs or T cells enriched from blood (not recorded which). These receptors came from a woman aged 45 to 65 who had recovered from COVID-19.

The CDR3 reads CSASSFGDRDDEQYF. The DNA for the CDR3 is TGCAGTGCTAGTTCGTTCGGGGACAGGGACGACGAGCAGTACTTC. The V and J genes are TRBV20-1 and TRBJ2-7; 9 nucleotides line up with TRBD1. V gave up 3 bases and J gave up 5 bases; unmatched junction bases: 11. In germline, CDR1 is DFQATT, CDR2 SNEGSKA (reference sequence). This CDR3 is built from 15 residues.

The chain couples TRBV12-5 to TRBJ2-3; D remains ambiguous. Deletions cut 1 base from V and 1 base from J, with 9 bases between. The CDR3 extends over 15 amino acids. Germline-derived CDR1 and CDR2 are LGHNT and FRNRAP. As DNA, the CDR3 is TGTGCTAGTGGTTTGGCCTCACCAGGCACAGATACGCAGTATTTT. Its translation: CASGLASPGTDTQYF. The full variable domain, in which reference TRBV12-5 and TRBJ2-3 provide the parts outside the CDR3, is DARVTQTPRHKVTEMGQEVTMRCQPILGHNTVFWYRQTMMQGLELLAYFRNRAPLDDSGMPKDRFSAEMPDATLATLKIQPSEPRDSAVYFCASGLASPGTDTQYFGPGTRLTVL.

The V gene is TRBV10-2, the J gene TRBJ2-1; 12 nucleotides agree with TRBD2. CDR3 length equals 19 residues. CDR1 is WSHSY, CDR2 SAAADI, per germline. The V segment lost 8 bases and the J segment 0 bases; nucleotides outside the gene matches: 14. CDR3 in amino acids: CASGAGTSGFRSSYNEQFF. In DNA form, the CDR3 reads TGCGCCAGCGGAGCCGGGACTAGCGGGTTTCGTAGCTCCTACAATGAGCAGTTCTTC.

Worth noting for this clone: Its ends do not fully match the called genes, so a read error is possible. The V and J genes are TRBV7-3 and TRBJ2-5; D is ambiguous. Looked up from germline, CDR1 is SGHTA and CDR2 is FQGTGA. The CDR3 has 15 amino acids. The CDR3 DNA is TGTGCCAGCACCTTAGGGCAGGCGCTCCAAGAGACCCAGTACTTC. Amino acid sequence: CASTLGQALQETQYF.

The gene calls are TRBV7-2 and TRBJ2-2; a possible D gene is TRBD2 (5 bases). The CDR3 extends over 15 amino acids. V lost 2 bases and J 4 bases, leaving 11 bases between the germline ends. Germline CDR1 is SGHTA and CDR2 is FQGNSA. CDR3 nucleotides: TGTGCCAGCAGCTTATCGGCTAGCAGCACCGGGGAGCTGTTTTTT. The encoded protein is CASSLSASSTGELFF. Full variable domain (missing parts from reference TRBV7-2 and TRBJ2-2): GAGVSQSPSNKVTEKGKDVELRCDPISGHTALYWYRQSLGQGLEFLIYFQGNSAPDKSGLPSDRFSAERTGGSVSTLTIQRTQQEDSAVYLCASSLSASSTGELFFGEGSRLTVL.

The chain couples TRBV6-5 to TRBJ2-7; no reliable D call. Germline V lookup: CDR1 MNHEY, CDR2 SVGAGI. This CDR3 has 14 residues. V was trimmed by 6 bases and J by 6 bases, leaving 18 bases between them. The CDR3 spells CASSRVRATGEQYF. CDR3 in DNA: TGTGCCAGCAGCCGGGTCCGCGCCACGGGCGAGCAGTACTTC.

The V call is TRBV27, the J call TRBJ1-2; no reliable D call. The CDR3 runs to 17 residues. Trimming took off 2 bases at V and 0 bases at J, with 16 bases between the two ends. Germline CDR1 and CDR2: MNHEY and SMNVEV (reference sequence). The CDR3 sequence is CASSLGSRQRSNYGYTF. The DNA for the CDR3 is TGTGCCAGCAGTTTAGGGTCGCGGCAGAGATCTAACTATGGCTACACCTTC.

The chain combines TRBV2 with TRBJ2-2, with a weak D call TRBD1 (6 bases). This CDR3 has 14 residues. Germline loops: CDR1 SNHLY, CDR2 FYNNEI. Trimming shortened V by 8 bases and J by 5 bases, and 15 bases separated the two germline ends. The CDR3 loop reads CASQPGESTGELFF. The CDR3 DNA is TGTGCCAGCCAGCCAGGGGAGTCGACCGGGGAGCTGTTTTTT.

This clone was recorded a few times. V gene TRBV19 combines with J gene TRBJ2-7; TRBD1 aligns across 7 bases. Trimming at V came to 5 bases and at J to 4 bases, leaving 5 bases not matched to a gene. CDR1 is LNHDA and CDR2 is SQIVND in the germline V gene (reference sequence). This CDR3 is built from 13 residues. CDR3 nucleotides: TGTGCCAGTAGTTCGTTCAGGGGGTACGAGCAGTACTTC. This translates into CASSSFRGYEQYF.

The J gene is TRBJ1-2, the V gene TRBV19, with 10 positions matching TRBD1. Trimming at V came to 5 bases and at J to 6 bases, leaving 6 bases not matched to a gene. The germline V gene has CDR1 LNHDA and CDR2 SQIVND (reference sequence). The CDR3 is 14 residues long. The CDR3 protein is CASSPGDRGHGYTF. The CDR3 region has the DNA TGTGCCAGTAGTCCGGGGGACAGGGGTCATGGCTACACCTTC.

The rearrangement joins TRBV7-3 to TRBJ1-1; D ambiguous. Germline CDR1 SGHTA, CDR2 FQGTGA. The CDR3 sequence is 14 residues long. With 1 base removed from V and 2 bases from J, the gap between germline ends came to 8 bases. The CDR3 spells CASSLISGNTEAFF. The DNA for the CDR3 is TGTGCCAGCAGCTTAATCTCGGGAAACACTGAAGCTTTCTTT.

The chain links TRBV28 to TRBJ2-7; 8 positions agree with TRBD1. V was clipped by 2 bases and J by 0 bases; unmatched bases: 3. The CDR3 sequence is 15 residues long. The germline V gene has CDR1 MDHEN and CDR2 SYDVKM. The CDR3 sequence: CASSLRDRSSYEQYF. CDR3 DNA sequence: TGTGCCAGCAGTTTAAGGGACAGGAGCTCCTACGAGCAGTACTTC.

V gene TRBV29-1 combines with J gene TRBJ2-5, with 14 bases fitting TRBD2. The CDR3 has 14 residues. Germline V CDR1 and CDR2: SQVTM, ANQGSEA. V shed 6 bases, J shed 5 bases, and the junction held 5 bases outside the gene matches. As DNA, the CDR3 is TGCAGCGTGGGACTAGCGGGAGTTAGGGAGACCCAGTACTTC. Its protein is CSVGLAGVRETQYF.

This rearrangement joins TRBV29-1 to TRBJ2-7; D perhaps matches TRBD1 (5 bases). Trimming shortened V by 7 bases and J by 1 base, and 8 bases separated the two germline ends. Looked up from germline, CDR1 is SQVTM and CDR2 is ANQGSEA. The CDR3 extends over 11 amino acids. The CDR3 DNA follows: TGCAGCGGTCGGACATCCTACGAGCAGTACTTC. Translated, it gives CSGRTSYEQYF.

In the case of this clone: Distinct nucleotide sequences in the sample also encode this CDR3. The chain uses TRBV27 and TRBJ2-7; D possibly corresponds to TRBD1 (6 bases). The V gene lost 6 bases and the J gene lost 0 bases, with 9 bases spanning the gap. The CDR3 extends over 13 amino acids. From germline, CDR1 is MNHEY and CDR2 SMNVEV (reference sequence). The CDR3 DNA sequence: TGTGCCAGCAGCCGGACAGCCTCCTACGAGCAGTACTTC. This translates into CASSRTASYEQYF.